The 18 T cell receptor beta chains below were found in one sample sequenced in a study of blood T cell repertoires in COVID-19. Measured with immunoSEQ multiplex PCR; TCRdb has only the in-frame clones, and not every one. The sample records 80,000 to 95,000 clones, 85% being singletons. The specimen was peripheral blood. The receptor set was obtained from a woman in her 70s with acute or convalescent COVID-19.

The rearrangement uses TRBV7-2 and TRBJ2-1, with a weak D call TRBD1 (5 bases). The length of the CDR3 is 14 residues. The germline V gene encodes CDR1 SGHTA and CDR2 FQGNSA. V was clipped by 2 bases and J by 6 bases, with 11 bases between them. The chain's CDR3 is CASSLSTAINEQFF. The DNA of the CDR3 is TGTGCCAGCAGCTTATCGACAGCGATCAATGAGCAGTTCTTC.

V usage is TRBV7-6 and J usage is TRBJ2-2; the match to TRBD1 covers 7 bases. Per the germline V gene, CDR1 is SGHVS and CDR2 is FNYEAQ. This CDR3 is 16 amino acids long. After removal of 1 base from V and 3 bases from J, the junction contained 5 bases not matched to a gene. Written as DNA, the CDR3 is TGTGCCAGCAGCTTAGTCGGGACAGTCTACACCGGGGAGCTGTTTTTT. Amino acid sequence: CASSLVGTVYTGELFF.

The chain uses TRBV7-8 and TRBJ1-2, with 7 bases fitting TRBD1. J gave up 4 bases and V 5 bases, and 10 bases lay outside the gene matches. The V gene's germline CDR1 is SGHVS and CDR2 FQNEAQ. The CDR3 has 15 residues. The CDR3 sequence is CASSPRDSKFYGYTF. The CDR3 DNA sequence: TGTGCCAGCAGCCCTAGGGACAGTAAATTCTATGGCTACACCTTC.

The gene calls are TRBV5-1 and TRBJ2-2; D is perhaps TRBD1 (5 bases). There are 13 residues in the CDR3. V was cut by 0 bases and J by 6 bases, with 6 bases left in between. The V gene's germline CDR1 is SGHRS and CDR2 YFSETQ. CDR3 protein: CASSLDRPGELFF. CDR3 nucleotide sequence: TGCGCCAGCAGCTTGGACAGGCCCGGGGAGCTGTTTTTT.

The V and J genes are TRBV28 and TRBJ2-7, with 9 positions matching TRBD1. V shed 1 base, J shed 4 bases, and the junction held 2 bases outside the gene matches. The CDR3 has 14 amino acids. CDR1 and CDR2 from the germline V gene are MDHEN and SYDVKM. The CDR3 nucleotides read TGTGCCAGCAGTTTATCCGGGACAGGGTACGAGCAGTACGTC. Protein: CASSLSGTGYEQYV.

J is TRBJ1-5 and V is TRBV19, with D maybe TRBD1 (5 bases). Between the trimmed V and J ends, which lost 6 bases and 3 bases, there was a span of 18 bases. The CDR3 contains 16 residues. Germline V gives CDR1 LNHDA, CDR2 SQIVND (reference sequence). The CDR3 nucleotides read TGTGCCAGTAGAATGGACCAGGGAGGGGCCAATCAGCCCCAGCATTTT. Translated: CASRMDQGGANQPQHF.

The V and J genes are TRBV7-2 and TRBJ2-1; D possibly corresponds to TRBD2 (5 bases). The V gene's germline CDR1 is SGHTA and CDR2 FQGNSA. CDR3 size: 13 residues. Trimming cost V 5 bases and J 2 bases, with 7 bases left between them. CDR3 nucleotide sequence: TGTGCCAGCAGCCCCGGGACCTACAATGAGCAGTTCTTC. Protein: CASSPGTYNEQFF.

This clone was seen at least ten times. The genes are TRBV5-1 and TRBJ1-2, with a weak D call TRBD1 (5 bases). Germline V lookup: CDR1 SGHRS, CDR2 YFSETQ. V lost 0 bases and J 4 bases, leaving 13 bases between the germline ends. The length of the CDR3 is 15 residues. The CDR3 DNA reads TGCGCCAGCAGCTTGGTTGGGGACTCCGGCTATGGCTACACCTTC. Protein: CASSLVGDSGYGYTF. Full variable domain (outside the CDR3, taken from reference TRBV5-1 and TRBJ1-2): KAGVTQTPRYLIKTRGQQVTLSCSPISGHRSVSWYQQTPGQGLQFLFEYFSETQRNKGNFPGRFSGRQFSNSRSEMNVSTLELGDSALYLCASSLVGDSGYGYTFGSGTRLTVV.

The chain combines TRBV28 with TRBJ1-3; 8 bases line up with TRBD1. This CDR3 has 12 residues. J lost 4 bases, V lost 8 bases, and 1 base had no gene match. Germline V gene data show CDR1 as MDHEN and CDR2 as SYDVKM. The CDR3 DNA sequence: TGTGCCAGCCGACAGGGGGGAAACACCATATATTTT. Its protein is CASRQGGNTIYF.

This chain joins TRBV6-1 and TRBJ2-1, with 10 nucleotides matching TRBD2. Germline CDR1 MNHNS, CDR2 SASEGT. V was pared by 1 base and J by 6 bases, with 12 bases of the junction left unmatched. The CDR3 covers 18 residues. DNA of the CDR3: TGTGCCAGCAGTGAAGTCCCTCACCAGCGGGGGGGCCCCAATGAGCAGTTCTTC. It is translated as CASSEVPHQRGGPNEQFF.

This clone was counted a single time. The V and J genes are TRBV6-8 and TRBJ2-7, with unresolved D. The germline V gene has CDR1 MNHGY and CDR2 SAAAGT. V was trimmed by 0 bases and J by 2 bases, leaving 23 bases between them. The CDR3 is made up of 19 amino acids. Written as DNA, the CDR3 is TGTGCCAGCAGTTACTCGAGAGTCCGGATTAACTACCGCCCCTACGAGCAGTACGTC. It encodes CASSYSRVRINYRPYEQYV.

This rearrangement joins TRBV29-1 to TRBJ1-1; D may be TRBD1 (6 bases). CDR1 is SQVTM and CDR2 is ANQGSEA in the germline V gene. This CDR3 region has 13 residues. Trimming removed 7 bases at V and 7 bases at J, with 19 bases between. CDR3 nucleotides: TGCAGCGCTTCCGGCAATGTACAGGGTGAAGCTTTCTTT. Amino acid sequence: CSASGNVQGEAFF.

This rearrangement joins TRBV11-3 to TRBJ2-2; 14 bases map to TRBD2. After removal of 6 bases from V and 6 bases from J, the junction contained 12 bases not matched to a gene. Germline values: CDR1 SGHNT, CDR2 YENEEA. The CDR3 totals 18 residues. The DNA of the CDR3 is TGTGCCAGCAGTCGCGGACTAGCGGGAGGAGGTGCTCCCGGGGAGCTGTTTTTT. It translates to CASSRGLAGGGAPGELFF.

CDR3 amino acids: CASSPGAANTEAFF. The CDR3 DNA reads as TGTGCCAGCAGTCCAGGGGCCGCGAACACTGAAGCTTTCTTT. This sequence joins TRBV6-4 and TRBJ1-1, with a weak D call TRBD1 (6 bases). Germline assignment: CDR1 MRHNA and CDR2 SNTAGT. This CDR3 comprises 14 residues. V was shortened by 5 bases and J by 1 base, with 11 bases between the two germline ends.

The V call is TRBV7-8, the J call TRBJ1-2, with unresolved D. Germline V gene sequence: CDR1 SGHVS, CDR2 FQNEAQ. The CDR3 contains 17 residues. V was cut by 0 bases and J by 4 bases, with 18 bases left in between. The CDR3 loop reads CASSLADERKGGYGYTF. The CDR3 bases are TGTGCCAGCAGCTTAGCCGACGAACGAAAGGGAGGCTATGGCTACACCTTC. Looking up the rest from reference TRBV7-8 and TRBJ1-2 gives the full variable domain: GAGVSQSPRYKVAKRGQDVALRCDPISGHVSLFWYQQALGQGPEFLTYFQNEAQLDKSGLPSDRFFAERPEGSVSTLKIQRTQQEDSAVYLCASSLADERKGGYGYTFGSGTRLTVV.

The DNA of the CDR3 is TGTGCCAGCAGCCTCGGAGGGATGCCTACTGAAGCTTTCTTT. It codes for CASSLGGMPTEAFF. The chain carries TRBV9 and TRBJ1-1; no clear D gene. The CDR3 runs to 14 residues. The V gene's germline CDR1 is SGDLS and CDR2 YYNGEE. Trimming cost V 4 bases and J 5 bases, with 15 bases left between them.

The chain is built from TRBV5-1 and TRBJ1-2, with TRBD1 matching over 7 bases. The CDR3 loop spans 15 amino acids. After removal of 0 bases from V and 2 bases from J, the junction contained 4 bases not matched to a gene. Germline V gene data show CDR1 as SGHRS and CDR2 as YFSETQ. The CDR3, as DNA: TGCGCCAGCAGCTTGGCCCCGGGACAGAACTATGGCTACACCTTC. This sequence encodes CASSLAPGQNYGYTF.

The V and J genes are TRBV19 and TRBJ1-2; TRBD1 matches at 7 bases. Germline assignment: CDR1 LNHDA and CDR2 SQIVND (reference sequence). The CDR3 loop spans 13 amino acids. The J segment lost 4 bases and the V segment lost 9 bases, leaving 8 bases of the junction unmatched. The CDR3 DNA sequence: TGTGCCAGCAAACTGGGACAGCTCTATGGCTACACCTTC. Protein: CASKLGQLYGYTF. The whole variable domain, filled in from reference TRBV19 and TRBJ1-2, reads DGGITQSPKYLFRKEGQNVTLSCEQNLNHDAMYWYRQDPGQGLRLIYYSQIVNDFQKGDIAEGYSVSREKKESFPLTVTSAQKNPTAFYLCASKLGQLYGYTFGSGTRLTVV.